Listed here is a single TCR beta chain. This sample is part of a study of technical replicates of blood from a few donors. The CDR3 is 15 amino acids. Germline CDR1 reads LNHDA; CDR2 reads SQIVND (reference sequence). The V gene end was trimmed by 2 bases and the J gene end by 7 bases; junction bases not matched to a gene: 8. Profiled with immunoSEQ multiplex PCR; TCRdb holds only in-frame clones, not every one. This table holds roughly 48,000 clones, approximately 90% found once. V is TRBV19 and J is TRBJ2-1; the match to TRBD1 covers 7 bases. Source material: PBMCs. The clonotype originates from a human donor in good health. Some clones in this sample may be carry-over from other donors' samples. The CDR3 bases are TGTGCCAGTAGTATAAGGCAGGGGGTGAAGAATGAGCAGTTCTTC. It translates to CASSIRQGVKNEQFF.